The text below deals with one TCR beta chain. Indicated treatment: oral pan-JAK inhibitor, 5-10 mg twice daily. TCR sequencing used cDNA made by reverse transcription of extracted RNA. Using immunoSEQ multiplex PCR, the repertoire was profiled, and TCRdb retains in-frame clones only, with some absent. The sample has 79,000 or so clones; about 71% are singletons. This entry comes from a study of CD8+ T cells in alopecia areata. The ends were cut back, 4 bases at V and 2 bases at J, with 12 bases in the middle. From germline, CDR1 is MNHEY and CDR2 SVGAGI. The CDR3 totals 15 residues. This sample comprised CD8+ T cells sorted from blood, obtained at week 24, from a patient treated with tofacitinib. The chain carries TRBV6-5 and TRBJ2-4, with D possibly matching TRBD1 (5 bases). The clonotype comes from a human donor with alopecia areata. The CDR3 protein is CASSSTGDPKNIQYF. In DNA form, the CDR3 reads TGTGCCAGCAGTTCAACAGGTGATCCCAAAAACATTCAGTACTTC.